The 20 T cell receptor beta chains presented below share a single source sample, sequenced in a study of cytomegalovirus exposure and HLA in healthy donors. Primers included in the PCR were 60 Vbeta and 13 Jbeta primers. The assay was immunoSEQ multiplex PCR, and TCRdb's table has in-frame clones only and misses some. The table includes about 140,000 clones, 61% detected once. The sequencing input was PBMCs. Every receptor here comes from a male donor in good health and CMV-seronegative.

The genes are TRBV5-1 and TRBJ2-7, with D perhaps TRBD2 (6 bases). CDR1 is SGHRS and CDR2 is YFSETQ in the germline V gene. The CDR3 loop spans 15 amino acids. Trimming pared 1 base from V and 0 bases from J, leaving 11 bases between. The CDR3 coding sequence is TGCGCCAGCAGCTTGTGGGGGGTGAGCTCCTACGAGCAGTACTTC. Translated, it gives CASSLWGVSSYEQYF.

V is TRBV19 and J is TRBJ2-5, with 8 bases matching TRBD1. The V and J ends lost 4 bases and 7 bases, in that order; junction bases with no gene match: 5. CDR3 length: 13 residues. Germline values: CDR1 LNHDA, CDR2 SQIVND (reference sequence). This chain's CDR3 is CASSNDRGGTQYF. The CDR3 DNA follows: TGTGCCAGTAGTAACGACAGGGGCGGGACCCAGTACTTC.

The J gene is TRBJ2-3, the V gene TRBV7-6, with 11 bases that match TRBD2. The CDR3 spans 19 residues. The J segment lost 3 bases and the V segment lost 5 bases, leaving 16 bases of the junction unmatched. Germline CDR1 is SGHVS and CDR2 is FNYEAQ. The CDR3 here is CASSARPPGLAASTDTQYF. The DNA for the CDR3 is TGTGCCAGCAGCGCCAGACCGCCGGGACTAGCGGCAAGTACAGATACGCAGTATTTT.

The chain has TRBV6-6 and TRBJ2-1, with D hard to call. V shed 5 bases and J shed 1 base, with 9 bases lying between them. CDR1 is MNHNY and CDR2 is SVGAGI in the germline V gene (reference sequence). The CDR3 runs to 14 residues. CDR3 protein: CASSTLPSYNEQFF. The CDR3 nucleotides are TGTGCCAGCAGTACTCTACCGTCCTACAATGAGCAGTTCTTC.

The V call is TRBV6-5, the J call TRBJ1-3, with D perhaps matching TRBD1 (6 bases). This CDR3 has 16 amino acids. Germline V gene data show CDR1 as MNHEY and CDR2 as SVGAGI. V dropped 2 bases and J dropped 0 bases, with 11 bases sitting between them. The CDR3 coding sequence is TGTGCCAGCAGTTACGACAGGTTTATCTCTGGAAACACCATATATTTT. Translating it yields CASSYDRFISGNTIYF.

The chain is built from TRBV5-1 and TRBJ1-2; D is undetermined. Germline V gives CDR1 SGHRS, CDR2 YFSETQ. The CDR3 is 11 amino acids. V was clipped by 2 bases and J by 5 bases, with 4 bases between them. CDR3 DNA: TGCGCCAGCAGCTTCGAGTATGGCTACACCTTC. This gives the protein CASSFEYGYTF. Complete variable domain (other parts from reference TRBV5-1 and TRBJ1-2): KAGVTQTPRYLIKTRGQQVTLSCSPISGHRSVSWYQQTPGQGLQFLFEYFSETQRNKGNFPGRFSGRQFSNSRSEMNVSTLELGDSALYLCASSFEYGYTFGSGTRLTVV.

This clone occurred once. The rearrangement uses TRBV27 and TRBJ2-5; tentative D call: TRBD2 (6 bases). CDR3 length equals 14 residues. Germline V gene sequence: CDR1 MNHEY, CDR2 SMNVEV (reference sequence). Deletions cut 3 bases from V and 4 bases from J, with 12 bases between. The CDR3 reads CASSFSGRRETQYF. The CDR3 nucleotides are TGTGCCAGCAGTTTCTCAGGGAGGCGAGAGACCCAGTACTTC.

This chain connects TRBV18 to TRBJ2-2; D is unresolved. The CDR3 is 14 amino acids. Trimming pared 3 bases from V and 6 bases from J, leaving 11 bases between. Germline V gene sequence: CDR1 KGHSH, CDR2 LQKENI. CDR3 protein: CASSPPGISGELFF. CDR3 in DNA: TGTGCCAGCTCACCCCCCGGTATCTCCGGGGAGCTGTTTTTT.

The chain combines TRBV7-3 with TRBJ2-3, with 15 bases matching TRBD2. The germline CDR1 and CDR2 sequences are SGHTA and FQGTGA. V lost 2 bases, J lost 4 bases, and 7 bases stayed unmatched. The CDR3 loop spans 18 amino acids. CDR3 sequence: CASSLLGLAGGPADTQYF. The DNA for the CDR3 is TGTGCCAGCAGCTTATTAGGACTAGCGGGGGGGCCTGCAGATACGCAGTATTTT. The variable domain in full, with the rest retrieved from reference TRBV7-3 and TRBJ2-3, is GAGVSQTPSNKVTEKGKYVELRCDPISGHTALYWYRQSLGQGPEFLIYFQGTGAADDSGLPNDRFFAVRPEGSVSTLKIQRTERGDSAVYLCASSLLGLAGGPADTQYFGPGTRLTVL.

The sample holds a few counts of this clone. This sequence joins TRBV5-1 and TRBJ1-1; 7 positions agree with TRBD1. The CDR3 covers 13 residues. J was trimmed by 6 bases and V by 4 bases; bases with no gene match: 6. CDR1 and CDR2 (germline): SGHRS, YFSETQ. This chain's CDR3 is CASSVGTASEAFF. CDR3 in DNA: TGCGCCAGCAGCGTCGGGACAGCGTCTGAAGCTTTCTTT. Together with reference TRBV5-1 and TRBJ1-1, the CDR3 gives the full variable domain: KAGVTQTPRYLIKTRGQQVTLSCSPISGHRSVSWYQQTPGQGLQFLFEYFSETQRNKGNFPGRFSGRQFSNSRSEMNVSTLELGDSALYLCASSVGTASEAFFGQGTRLTVV.

The chain carries TRBV19 and TRBJ1-6, with TRBD1 matching over 7 bases. Germline values: CDR1 LNHDA, CDR2 SQIVND (reference sequence). J lost 5 bases, V lost 10 bases, and 11 bases had no gene match. The CDR3 is 15 amino acids. CDR3 nucleotide sequence: TGTGCCACTAGCCCCATTACAGGGGATAATTCACCCCTCCACTTT. Translated: CATSPITGDNSPLHF.

This sequence joins TRBV7-2 and TRBJ2-1; 11 bases line up with TRBD2. This CDR3 contains 17 residues. Germline V gene data show CDR1 as SGHTA and CDR2 as FQGNSA. V was pared by 5 bases and J by 4 bases, with 10 bases of the junction left unmatched. This chain's CDR3 is CASSRPTGTSGYNEQFF. The CDR3 coding sequence is TGTGCCAGCAGCAGACCCACCGGGACTAGCGGATACAATGAGCAGTTCTTC.

For the CDR3, the DNA is TGTGCCAGCAGCTTGGACCGAACCGGGACTAGGACCCAGTACTTC. This codes for CASSLDRTGTRTQYF. This chain connects TRBV5-4 to TRBJ2-5; 8 nucleotides align to TRBD2. CDR1 is SGHNT and CDR2 is YYREEE in the germline V gene (reference sequence). This CDR3 spans 15 amino acids. V was clipped by 0 bases and J by 7 bases; unmatched bases: 8.

The CDR3 sequence: CASSFRDYNSPLHF. The DNA for the CDR3 is TGTGCCAGCAGCTTCCGGGACTACAATTCACCCCTCCACTTT. V gene TRBV5-4 combines with J gene TRBJ1-6; D is perhaps TRBD1 (5 bases). Per the germline V gene, CDR1 is SGHNT and CDR2 is YYREEE (reference sequence). V lost 2 bases and J 7 bases, leaving 10 bases between the germline ends. The CDR3 is made up of 14 amino acids.

This chain's CDR3 is CASSPLSGDGYTF. DNA of the CDR3: TGTGCCAGCTCACCACTTTCAGGGGATGGCTACACCTTC. V gene TRBV18 combines with J gene TRBJ1-2, with a tentative D call TRBD1 (6 bases). The CDR3 has 13 residues. From germline, CDR1 is KGHSH and CDR2 LQKENI. Trimming took 1 base from V and 6 from J, leaving 9 bases between them. The full variable domain, its missing parts supplied by reference TRBV18 and TRBJ1-2, is NAGVMQNPRHLVRRRGQEARLRCSPMKGHSHVYWYRQLPEEGLKFMVYLQKENIIDESGMPKERFSAEFPKEGPSILRIQQVVRGDSAAYFCASSPLSGDGYTFGSGTRLTVV.

The rearrangement uses TRBV9 and TRBJ1-1; 9 positions agree with TRBD1. The CDR3 extends over 17 amino acids. In germline, CDR1 is SGDLS, CDR2 YYNGEE. Trimming cost V 4 bases and J 0 bases; bases outside gene matches: 10. CDR3 protein: CASSLGQGGVMNTEAFF. The CDR3 bases are TGTGCCAGCAGCTTGGGACAGGGAGGGGTCATGAACACTGAAGCTTTCTTT.

This rearrangement joins TRBV15 to TRBJ1-5; TRBD1 matches at 7 bases. The CDR3 runs to 13 residues. Germline V gives CDR1 LNHNV, CDR2 YYDKDF (reference sequence). The V segment lost 3 bases and the J segment 5 bases; nucleotides outside the gene matches: 1. The CDR3 region has the DNA TGTGCCACCAGCAGCACAGGGGATCAGCCCCAGCATTTT. It encodes CATSSTGDQPQHF. Variable domain in full (rest from reference TRBV15 and TRBJ1-5): DAMVIQNPRYQVTQFGKPVTLSCSQTLNHNVMYWYQQKSSQAPKLLFHYYDKDFNNEADTPDNFQSRRPNTSFCFLDIRSPGLGDTAMYLCATSSTGDQPQHFGDGTRLSIL.

The genes are TRBV9 and TRBJ2-5; TRBD1 matches at 10 bases. The CDR3 runs to 16 residues. The J segment lost 3 bases and the V segment lost 1 base, leaving 6 bases of the junction unmatched. CDR1 and CDR2 (germline): SGDLS, YYNGEE. In DNA, the CDR3 is TGTGCCAGCAGCGTAATGGGACAGGGGCTGGAAGAGACCCAGTACTTC. Its protein product is CASSVMGQGLEETQYF.

This rearrangement joins TRBV5-8 to TRBJ1-2; tentatively, D is TRBD1 (6 bases). The CDR3 covers 13 residues. V was trimmed by 4 bases and J by 10 bases, leaving 17 bases between them. Germline CDR1 SGHTS, CDR2 YDEGEE. The CDR3 here is CASSPGTTGAYTF. CDR3 bases: TGTGCCAGCAGCCCCGGGACGACAGGTGCCTACACCTTC.

The chain recombines TRBV9 with TRBJ1-1; D remains ambiguous. V was cut by 0 bases and J by 4 bases, with 19 bases left in between. Per the germline V gene, CDR1 is SGDLS and CDR2 is YYNGEE. This CDR3 is built from 17 residues. The CDR3 is CASSVGEGVGWSTEAFF. The DNA for the CDR3 is TGTGCCAGCAGCGTAGGAGAGGGAGTGGGCTGGAGCACTGAAGCTTTCTTT. The variable domain in full, completed from reference TRBV9 and TRBJ1-1, reads DSGVTQTPKHLITATGQRVTLRCSPRSGDLSVYWYQQSLDQGLQFLIQYYNGEERAKGNILERFSAQQFPDLHSELNLSSLELGDSALYFCASSVGEGVGWSTEAFFGQGTRLTVV.